Listed below are T cell receptor beta chains from one sample, sequenced in a study of blood T cell repertoires in COVID-19. TCRdb's copy holds only in-frame clones and misses some; the assay was immunoSEQ multiplex PCR. Of 200,000 to 300,000 clones listed, 84% are singletons. The sample comprised peripheral blood. Source of these receptors: a man over 45 with acute or convalescent COVID-19. Both conserved end residues are part of each CDR3. The size field is filled for only some rows; it gives once, few, many or a size class.

>TRBV9|many
CASSEEGAGDEKLFF
>TRBV7-9|NA
CASSPTGDTQYF
>TRBV28|NA
CASSLGTGVEETQYF
>TRBV24-1|NA
CATRELEGRYEQYF
>TRBV25-1|NA
CASSGLADSYEQYF
>TRBV21-1|NA
CASSKVSGGPPDTQYF
>TRBV24-1|NA
CATSDPGTGGTDTQYF
>TRBV7-9|NA
CASSLSPGSGNTIYF
>TRBV5-1|NA
CASSALGQGAFF
>TRBV20-1|NA
CSAARENEQFF
>TRBV5-1|NA
CASSLEGNIDTGELFF
>TRBV2|NA
CASNPGQGDEQYF
>TRBV5-6|NA
CASSSPGTGRSGANVLTF
>TRBV21-1|NA
CASSRRTVVSYEQYF
>TRBV28|NA
CASSAVTGSRYGYTF
>TRBV6-5|once
CASSKIAAQAYEQYF
>TRBV6-5|NA
CASWAGVVNQPQHF
>TRBV4-1|NA
CASSQDAGIAYEQYF
>TRBV4-2|NA
CASSHGLAADNEQFF
>TRBV2|NA
CAKSGGPDSGANVLTF
>TRBV29-1|NA
CSGKRGYEQYF
>TRBV18|NA
CASSPLHGSYEQYF
>TRBV19|once
CASTIGQVFNEKLFF
>TRBV6-2/TRBV6-3|NA
CASSYTGQPGETQYF
>TRBV9|NA
CASSLRTSGGADTQYF
>TRBV6-5|NA
CASSRGKYEQYF
>TRBV6-5|NA
CATAGGGKETQYF